A single sample is the source of the 3 T cell receptor beta chains below, sequenced in a study of tumor-infiltrating lymphocytes in oesophageal squamous cell carcinoma. TCRdb re-analysed the PCR reads in MiXCR, keeping a single row per CDR3 protein. The profile shows roughly 20,000 distinct CDR3 sequences, about 35% of them singletons. Material: esophageal tumor tissue. The receptors here all came from a male donor with esophageal squamous cell carcinoma.

A note on this clonotype: The junction departs from the called germline gene at one end, perhaps through a read error. The chain is built from TRBV6-6 and TRBJ2-6; perhaps TRBD1 as D (5 bases). From germline, CDR1 is MNHNY and CDR2 SVGAGI (reference sequence). The CDR3 totals 9 residues. The DNA for the CDR3 is TGTGCCAGCAGTTACTCGAAGGGGTTC. This gives the protein CASSYSKGF.

This clonotype occurred many times. The chain recombines TRBV12-3 or TRBV12-4 with TRBJ2-2; TRBD2 agrees at 8 bases. Losses at the gene ends were 6 bases for V and 1 base for J; bases not matched to a gene: 7. This CDR3 is built from 16 residues. The CDR3 spells CASSLGLAGNTGELFF. For the CDR3, the DNA is TGTGCCAGCAGCCTCGGGCTAGCGGGGAACACCGGGGAGCTGTTTTTT.

The chain combines TRBV7-2 with TRBJ2-7; 8 nucleotides align to TRBD2. The ends lost 0 bases at V and 7 bases at J; junction bases unmatched: 11. This CDR3 is built from 16 residues. Germline CDR1 is SGHTA and CDR2 is FQGNSA. CDR3 in amino acids: CASSLATGGPHNEQYF. The CDR3, as DNA: TGTGCCAGCAGCTTAGCGACGGGAGGGCCACACAATGAGCAGTACTTC.